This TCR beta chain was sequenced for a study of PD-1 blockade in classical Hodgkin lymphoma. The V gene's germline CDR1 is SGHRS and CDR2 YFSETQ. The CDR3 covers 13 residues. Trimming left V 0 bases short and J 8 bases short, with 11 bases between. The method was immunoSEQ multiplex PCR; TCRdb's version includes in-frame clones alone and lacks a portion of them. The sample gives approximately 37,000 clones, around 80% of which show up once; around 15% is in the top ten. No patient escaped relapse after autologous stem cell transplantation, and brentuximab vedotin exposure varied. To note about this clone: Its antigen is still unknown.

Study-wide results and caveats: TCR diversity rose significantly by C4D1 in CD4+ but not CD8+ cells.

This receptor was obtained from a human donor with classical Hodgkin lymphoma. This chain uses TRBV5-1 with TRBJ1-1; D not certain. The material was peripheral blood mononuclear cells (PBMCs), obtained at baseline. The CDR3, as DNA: TGCGCCAGCAGCTTGGGCGAACAAACAGAAGCTTTCTTT. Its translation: CASSLGEQTEAFF.